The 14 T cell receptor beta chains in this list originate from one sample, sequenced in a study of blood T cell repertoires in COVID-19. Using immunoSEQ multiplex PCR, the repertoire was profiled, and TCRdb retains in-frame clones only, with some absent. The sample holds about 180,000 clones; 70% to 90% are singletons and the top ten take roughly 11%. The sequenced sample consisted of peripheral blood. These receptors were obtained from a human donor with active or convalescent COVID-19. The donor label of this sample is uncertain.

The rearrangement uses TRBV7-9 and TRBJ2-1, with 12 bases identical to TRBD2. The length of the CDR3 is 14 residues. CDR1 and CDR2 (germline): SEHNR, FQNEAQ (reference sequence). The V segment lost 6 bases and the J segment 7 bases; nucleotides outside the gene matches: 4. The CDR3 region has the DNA TGTGCCAGCAGTTCTAGCGGGAGGGGGAATGAGCAGTTCTTC. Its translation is CASSSSGRGNEQFF.

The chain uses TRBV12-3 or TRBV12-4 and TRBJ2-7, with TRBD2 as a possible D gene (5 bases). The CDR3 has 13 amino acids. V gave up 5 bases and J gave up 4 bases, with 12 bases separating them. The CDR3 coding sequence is TGTGCCAGCAGTCCGAGGGTGTCTTACGAGCAGTACTTC. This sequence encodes CASSPRVSYEQYF.

This CDR3 reads CASMKDRASSPLHF. CDR3 nucleotides: TGTGCCAGCATGAAGGACAGGGCTTCGTCACCCCTCCACTTT. V gene TRBV6-5 combines with J gene TRBJ1-6; 8 bases agree with TRBD1. Germline CDR1 MNHEY, CDR2 SVGAGI. V lost 7 bases and J lost 10; bases outside the gene matches: 9. CDR3 size: 14 residues.

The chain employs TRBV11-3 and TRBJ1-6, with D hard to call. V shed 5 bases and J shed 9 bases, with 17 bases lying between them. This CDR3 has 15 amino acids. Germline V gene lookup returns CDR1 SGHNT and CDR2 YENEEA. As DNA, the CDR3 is TGTGCCAGCAGCAGAACGGGATTTCCTGGTTCACCCCTCCACTTT. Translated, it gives CASSRTGFPGSPLHF.

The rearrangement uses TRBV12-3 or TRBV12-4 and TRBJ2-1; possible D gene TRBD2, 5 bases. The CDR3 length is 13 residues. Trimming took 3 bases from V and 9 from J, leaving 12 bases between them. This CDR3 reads CASSFGLRGEQFF. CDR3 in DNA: TGTGCCAGCAGTTTCGGGCTACGGGGTGAGCAGTTCTTC.

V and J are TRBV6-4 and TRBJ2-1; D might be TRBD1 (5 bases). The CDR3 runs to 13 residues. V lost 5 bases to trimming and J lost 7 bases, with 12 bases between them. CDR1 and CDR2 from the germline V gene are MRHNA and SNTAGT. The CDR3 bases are TGTGCCAGCAGTATACAGGATGAGAATGAGCAGTTCTTC. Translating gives CASSIQDENEQFF.

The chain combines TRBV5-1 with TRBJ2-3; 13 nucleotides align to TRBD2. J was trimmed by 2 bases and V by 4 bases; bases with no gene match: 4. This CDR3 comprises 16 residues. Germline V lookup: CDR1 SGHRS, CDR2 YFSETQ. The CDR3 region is CASSGGLAGDTDTQYF. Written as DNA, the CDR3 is TGCGCCAGCAGCGGAGGACTAGCGGGGGACACAGATACGCAGTATTTT. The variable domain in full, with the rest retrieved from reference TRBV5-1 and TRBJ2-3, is KAGVTQTPRYLIKTRGQQVTLSCSPISGHRSVSWYQQTPGQGLQFLFEYFSETQRNKGNFPGRFSGRQFSNSRSEMNVSTLELGDSALYLCASSGGLAGDTDTQYFGPGTRLTVL.

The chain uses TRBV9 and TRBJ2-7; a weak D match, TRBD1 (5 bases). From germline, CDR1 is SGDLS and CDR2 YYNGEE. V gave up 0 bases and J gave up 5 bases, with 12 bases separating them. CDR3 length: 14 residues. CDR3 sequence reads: CASSVGVRADEQYF. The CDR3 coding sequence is TGTGCCAGCAGCGTAGGTGTCAGGGCCGACGAGCAGTACTTC.

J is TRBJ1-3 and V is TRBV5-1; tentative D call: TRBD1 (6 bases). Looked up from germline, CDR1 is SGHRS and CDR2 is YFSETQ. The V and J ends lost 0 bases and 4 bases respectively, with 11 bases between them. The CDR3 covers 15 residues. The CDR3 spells CASSLEGESGNTIYF. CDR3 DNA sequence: TGCGCCAGCAGCTTGGAGGGGGAATCGGGAAACACCATATATTTT.

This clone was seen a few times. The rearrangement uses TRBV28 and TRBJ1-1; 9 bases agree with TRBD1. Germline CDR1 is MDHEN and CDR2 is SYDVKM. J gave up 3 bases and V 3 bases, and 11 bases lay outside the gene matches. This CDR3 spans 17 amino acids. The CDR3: CASSFYSWTGVDTEAFF. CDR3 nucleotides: TGTGCCAGCAGTTTTTATTCCTGGACAGGGGTTGACACTGAAGCTTTCTTT.

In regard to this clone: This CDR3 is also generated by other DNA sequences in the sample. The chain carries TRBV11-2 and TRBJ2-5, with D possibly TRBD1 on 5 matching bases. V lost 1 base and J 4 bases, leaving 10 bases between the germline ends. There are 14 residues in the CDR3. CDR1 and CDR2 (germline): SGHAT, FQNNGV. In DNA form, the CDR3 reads TGTGCCAGCAGCTTAGGCAGGGCAGGAGAGACCCAGTACTTC. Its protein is CASSLGRAGETQYF.

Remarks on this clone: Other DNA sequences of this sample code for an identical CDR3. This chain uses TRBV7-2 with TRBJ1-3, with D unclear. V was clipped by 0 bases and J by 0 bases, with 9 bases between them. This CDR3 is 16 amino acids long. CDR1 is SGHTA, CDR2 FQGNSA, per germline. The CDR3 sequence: CASSLANSFSGNTIYF. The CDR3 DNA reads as TGTGCCAGCAGCTTAGCTAACAGTTTCTCTGGAAACACCATATATTTT.

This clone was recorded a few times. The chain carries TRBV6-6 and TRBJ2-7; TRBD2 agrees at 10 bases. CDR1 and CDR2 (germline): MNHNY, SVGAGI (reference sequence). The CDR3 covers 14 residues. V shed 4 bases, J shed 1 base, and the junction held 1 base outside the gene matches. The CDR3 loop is CASSSSGRSYEQYF. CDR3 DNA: TGTGCCAGCAGTTCTAGCGGGAGATCCTACGAGCAGTACTTC.

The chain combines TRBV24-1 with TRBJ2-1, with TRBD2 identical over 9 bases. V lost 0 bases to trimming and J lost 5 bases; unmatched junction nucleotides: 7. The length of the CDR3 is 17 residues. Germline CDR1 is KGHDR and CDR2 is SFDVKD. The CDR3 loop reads CATSDLVVRGGNNEQFF. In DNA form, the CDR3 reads TGTGCCACCAGTGATTTGGTCGTGCGGGGGGGTAACAATGAGCAGTTCTTC.